The 23 T cell receptor beta chains in this list originate from one sample, sequenced in a study of T cells expressing NK-cell markers. No DNA is given; TCRdb re-called the 5' RACE reads and lists each CDR3 protein once. The sample yields roughly 430,000 distinct CDR3 sequences, of which the top ten take up roughly 7.2%. The specimen was blood T cells: a sorted CD56 or NKG2C T cell subset, CD4+ or CD8+ T cells, or bulk PBMC T cells (not recorded which). Source of these receptors: a woman aged 18-70 years in good health.

The chain has TRBV5-6 and TRBJ2-7. Germline-derived CDR1 and CDR2 are SGHDT and YYEEEE. The CDR3 has 15 residues. The CDR3: CASSTDPTPSYEQYF.

The rearrangement uses TRBV10-3 and TRBJ1-1; TCRdb designates TRBD1, a call that cannot be tested without DNA. There are 14 residues in the CDR3. Germline V lookup: CDR1 ENHRY, CDR2 SYGVKD. The CDR3 loop is CAIRSTGEGTEAFF.

The rearrangement links TRBV12-3 or TRBV12-4 to TRBJ2-2; TCRdb lists TRBD1, though no DNA is available to test this call. This CDR3 is 14 amino acids long. CDR3 amino acids: CASSFPGRGGELFF.

The chain couples TRBV6-2 or TRBV6-3 to TRBJ2-1; TCRdb outputs TRBD2, but without DNA this stays unchecked. Per germline, CDR1 MNHEY and CDR2 SVGEGT. This CDR3 contains 15 residues. The CDR3 protein is CASSYEALAGAEQFF.

The chain joins TRBV5-1 to TRBJ2-3; TCRdb lists TRBD1, though no DNA is available to test this call. CDR1 is SGHRS, CDR2 YFSETQ, per germline. The CDR3 runs 18 residues. The CDR3 loop reads CASSLGQGARLSTDTQYF.

The gene calls are TRBV7-8 and TRBJ1-1. This CDR3 is built from 13 residues. In germline, CDR1 is SGHVS, CDR2 FQNEAQ. The CDR3 sequence is CASMVSLNTEAFF. Full variable domain (outside the CDR3, taken from reference TRBV7-8 and TRBJ1-1): GAGVSQSPRYKVAKRGQDVALRCDPISGHVSLFWYQQALGQGPEFLTYFQNEAQLDKSGLPSDRFFAERPEGSVSTLKIQRTQQEDSAVYLCASMVSLNTEAFFGQGTRLTVV.

The chain combines TRBV6-2 or TRBV6-3 with TRBJ1-5; TCRdb designates TRBD1, a call that cannot be tested without DNA. Germline assignment: CDR1 MNHEY and CDR2 SVGEGT. This CDR3 contains 16 residues. CDR3 in amino acids: CASSYGPTGFNQPQHF.

CDR3 in amino acids: CASSPVSSETQYF. The chain links TRBV7-9 to TRBJ2-5. The CDR3 is made up of 13 amino acids. CDR1 and CDR2 (germline): SEHNR, FQNEAQ (reference sequence).

The J gene is TRBJ2-1, the V gene TRBV4-1. The CDR3 covers 15 residues. Looked up from germline, CDR1 is MGHRA and CDR2 is YSYEKL. The CDR3 loop is CASSPLTSAYNEQFF.

The chain employs TRBV2 and TRBJ1-2; TCRdb's assignment of TRBD1 cannot be checked, as there is no DNA. The CDR3 has 14 residues. Per the germline V gene, CDR1 is SNHLY and CDR2 is FYNNEI. CDR3 protein: CASSPSPSPYGYTF.

The chain joins TRBV7-2 to TRBJ1-2. This CDR3 spans 14 amino acids. Germline CDR1 and CDR2: SGHTA and FQGNSA. The CDR3 here is CASSLGQGLYGYTF.

V gene TRBV9 combines with J gene TRBJ2-1. In germline, CDR1 is SGDLS, CDR2 YYNGEE. This CDR3 comprises 13 residues. This CDR3 reads CASSVSLYNEQFF.

This chain connects TRBV7-2 to TRBJ1-2. The germline gives CDR1 SGHTA, CDR2 FQGNSA. The length of the CDR3 is 13 residues. Here the CDR3 reads CASSFDTLYGYTF.

The CDR3 reads CASSANRGGKETQYF. The rearrangement joins TRBV7-2 to TRBJ2-5; as DNA is missing, the TRBD1 call by TCRdb cannot be tested. Per germline, CDR1 SGHTA and CDR2 FQGNSA. The CDR3 contains 15 residues. Full variable domain (outside the CDR3, taken from reference TRBV7-2 and TRBJ2-5): GAGVSQSPSNKVTEKGKDVELRCDPISGHTALYWYRQSLGQGLEFLIYFQGNSAPDKSGLPSDRFSAERTGGSVSTLTIQRTQQEDSAVYLCASSANRGGKETQYFGPGTRLLVL.

The CDR3: CASSTTSGELFF. The J gene is TRBJ2-2, the V gene TRBV7-6. There are 12 residues in the CDR3. Germline V gene sequence: CDR1 SGHVS, CDR2 FNYEAQ.

V is TRBV28 and J is TRBJ1-5; TCRdb picks TRBD1, but there is no DNA to check that call. This CDR3 spans 14 amino acids. Germline CDR1 MDHEN, CDR2 SYDVKM. CDR3 sequence: CASSGRGPNQPQHF.

The CDR3 protein is CSASWDSLHYGYTF. The chain combines TRBV20-1 with TRBJ1-2; TCRdb's D call, TRBD1, is unchecked because there is no DNA. Germline V gene data show CDR1 as DFQATT and CDR2 as SNEGSKA (reference sequence). The CDR3 extends over 14 amino acids.

V and J are TRBV12-3 or TRBV12-4 and TRBJ1-5. This CDR3 comprises 15 residues. The CDR3 reads CASSGDNFSNQPQHF.

The J gene is TRBJ2-5, the V gene TRBV7-2; TCRdb calls TRBD2, which cannot be checked without DNA. The CDR3 loop spans 16 amino acids. CDR1 SGHTA and CDR2 FQGNSA come from the germline V gene. The CDR3 loop is CASSGTSGGYQETQYF.

The genes are TRBV2 and TRBJ2-4. The V gene's germline CDR1 is SNHLY and CDR2 FYNNEI. The CDR3 totals 18 residues. The CDR3 is CASSADQVTDLAKNIQYF. Complete variable domain (other parts from reference TRBV2 and TRBJ2-4): EPEVTQTPSHQVTQMGQEVILRCVPISNHLYFYWYRQILGQKVEFLVSFYNNEISEKSEIFDDQFSVERPDGSNFTLKIRSTKLEDSAMYFCASSADQVTDLAKNIQYFGAGTRLSVL.

J is TRBJ2-1 and V is TRBV20-1; the TCRdb D gene call, TRBD1, has no DNA to confirm it. The germline CDR1 and CDR2 sequences are DFQATT and SNEGSKA (reference sequence). The CDR3 is 13 amino acids. The CDR3 reads CSASHTGVREQFF.

The V and J genes are TRBV6-5 and TRBJ2-1; the D call from TCRdb, TRBD2, cannot be confirmed without DNA. CDR1 is MNHEY and CDR2 is SVGAGI in the germline V gene. The length of the CDR3 is 15 residues. The CDR3 loop reads CASSYWTSGVDEQFF.

V is TRBV9 and J is TRBJ2-1; without DNA, the TCRdb call of TRBD2 cannot be checked. Germline assignment: CDR1 SGDLS and CDR2 YYNGEE. The CDR3 is 19 amino acids. The CDR3 loop is CASSGPPEKSRDFYNEQFF.